This entry features one T cell receptor beta chain sequence. What it binds is unknown. This record comes from a study of T cells expressing NK-cell markers. For the study at large: HCMV seropositivity characterized seven of the eight sequenced donors, and seronegativity one.

Study-wide results and limits: The study found these clonotypes also leading the CD3+CD56-NKG2C+ fraction in a few donors.

Looked up from germline, CDR1 is MNHEY and CDR2 is SVGAGI. This CDR3 has 15 residues. TCRdb reprocessed the 5' RACE reads, keeping one entry per CDR3 protein, no DNA. Its table records roughly 380,000 distinct CDR3 sequences. This clonotype was sampled from a man aged 18 to 69 in good health. What was sequenced was blood T cells: a sorted CD56 or NKG2C T cell subset, CD4+ or CD8+ T cells, or bulk PBMC T cells (not recorded which). The rearrangement links TRBV6-5 to TRBJ1-1. CDR3 amino acids: CASSYRSRVNTEAFF.